This T cell receptor beta chain was sequenced in a study of T cells in Graves' hyperthyroidism and ophthalmopathy. Germline lookup yields CDR1 MDHEN and CDR2 SYDVKM. V was pared by 6 bases and J by 11 bases, with 15 bases between. The CDR3 is 12 amino acids. Template material for amplifying TCR beta CDR3 regions consisted of RNA transcripts. Initially, a first-round RT-PCR of the TCR CDR3 employed the HTBI primer set. In TCRdb, the multiplex PCR reads were re-called with MiXCR into one record per CDR3 protein. The table records about 360,000 distinct CDR3 sequences, over 10% of them present only once. Hyperthyroidism of Graves' type that showed no ophthalmopathy progression within 18 months was stable. Participants, patients aged 18 to 65, had newly diagnosed hyperthyroidism with a duration under 2 months. Diagnosis rested on symptoms, serum thyroxine and TRAb, thyroid ultrasound, and orbital computed tomography. From around 11 ml of fresh peripheral blood, PBMCs were isolated.

This clonotype was counted ten times or more. The clonotype comes from a woman between 18 and 30 years old with Graves' hyperthyroidism. Sequencing was done on a sample of blood. This chain links TRBV28 with TRBJ2-3, with D maybe TRBD1 (6 bases). The CDR3 DNA reads as TGTGCCAGCAGGATAGGGGGTCGCGAGCAGTATTTT. The encoded protein is CASRIGGREQYF.